This TCR beta chain was retrieved from a study of cytotoxic CD8 clonotypes in ibrutinib-treated CLL. Study-level background: Following a median roughly 12 months of treatment, with a range of 6 to 36, response samples were taken.

The germline V gene has CDR1 LGHNA and CDR2 YSLEER. CDR3 length: 13 amino acids. The V segment lost 8 bases and the J segment 2 bases; nucleotides outside the gene matches: 6. TCR beta libraries used approximately 2.2 micrograms of DNA from cryopreserved PBMCs. Findings and limits, study-wide: The public clonotypes identified were infrequent and showed contraction or stability on treatment.

Deep sequencing aimed at 1 in 200,000 to 1 in 1 million T cells' resolution. Some clones are missing from TCRdb's copy, which holds only in-frame ones; the method was immunoSEQ multiplex PCR. The sample yields almost 250,000 clones, about three quarters seen once. As to this clone: Its antigen remains unidentified.

This sample comprised PBMCs, obtained after 24 months of ibrutinib treatment. The chain uses TRBV4-3 and TRBJ2-7; 7 positions match TRBD1. This TCR was recovered from a human donor with chronic lymphocytic leukemia. The CDR3 loop reads CASAQGVAYEQYF. The CDR3 DNA reads as TGCGCCAGCGCGCAGGGGGTGGCCTACGAGCAGTACTTC.